The 13 T cell receptor beta chains given below trace back to one sample, sequenced in a study of spatial heterogeneity in lung cancer. TCRdb fed the 5' RACE reads into MiXCR, producing one record per CDR3 protein. The sample carries thousands of distinct CDR3 sequences, 4.8% recorded once. For these TCRs, the target antigens are not known. Study observations and caveats: The number of expanded tumor alpha and beta chains correlated with mutation number.

Regarding time point: sample taken at primary tumor resection. The input for sequencing was lung tumor tissue, taken at surgery. The source of these receptors is a male donor with early-stage non-small cell lung cancer.

This clonotype was seen at least ten times. For a library built for alpha chains, this beta chain is a stray read; little rests on its size. The V gene is TRBV3-1, the J gene TRBJ2-5; perhaps TRBD1 as D (6 bases). Deletions cut 0 bases from V and 4 bases from J, with 12 bases between. Germline V gene lookup returns CDR1 LGHDT and CDR2 YNNKEL (reference sequence). This CDR3 region has 15 residues. CDR3 amino acids: CASSQEWDTGETQYF. CDR3 DNA sequence: TGTGCCAGCAGCCAAGAATGGGACACCGGAGAGACCCAGTACTTC.

This clonotype was seen at least ten times. As an off-target read in a library built for alpha chains, this beta chain has a frequency of little significance. This sequence joins TRBV5-1 and TRBJ2-3; a weak D match, TRBD2 (8 bases). This CDR3 has 17 amino acids. CDR1 SGHRS and CDR2 YFSETQ come from the germline V gene. V gave up 0 bases and J gave up 0 bases, with 14 bases separating them. The CDR3 nucleotides read TGCGCCAGCAGCTTGGAGGGGGCTAGCGGGAGCACAGATACGCAGTATTTT. It translates to CASSLEGASGSTDTQYF.

There are many counts of this clonotype. This beta chain turned up in a library designed for alpha chains; as an off-target read, its abundance says little. This chain links TRBV18 with TRBJ1-2, with D possibly being TRBD1 (6 bases). Trimming shortened V by 2 bases and J by 2 bases, and 12 bases separated the two germline ends. CDR3 length equals 15 residues. Per the germline V gene, CDR1 is KGHSH and CDR2 is LQKENI. The CDR3 nucleotides read TGTGCCAGCTCACCATCAGGGGTTACAAACTATGGCTACACCTTC. Translation gives CASSPSGVTNYGYTF.

This clonotype counts as medium-sized (0.01 to 0.1%). This beta chain is a stray sequence in a library constructed for alpha chains; its clone size is not meaningful. The chain employs TRBV11-2 and TRBJ2-3; D is possibly TRBD1 or TRBD2 (5 bases each). Germline V gene data show CDR1 as SGHAT and CDR2 as FQNNGV. The CDR3 is made up of 15 amino acids. Between the trimmed V and J ends, which lost 5 bases and 1 base, there was a span of 13 bases. This CDR3 reads CASSPQAGGTDTQYF. CDR3 in DNA: TGTGCCAGCAGCCCACAGGCCGGGGGCACAGATACGCAGTATTTT.

This clonotype is termed medium-sized (0.01 to 0.1%). Because the library targeted alpha chains, this beta chain is an off-target read whose size means little. The chain is built from TRBV28 and TRBJ1-2, with D perhaps TRBD1 (6 bases). V shed 7 bases and J shed 8 bases, with 20 bases lying between them. The CDR3 has 14 residues. Germline-derived CDR1 and CDR2 are MDHEN and SYDVKM. The CDR3 DNA is TGTGCCAGCAAAGCCCCCAGGGGAGATGTGGGCTACACCTTC. It encodes CASKAPRGDVGYTF.

Turning to this clonotype: This beta chain is an unintended read in a library built for alpha chains; its size means little. The chain carries TRBV7-9 and TRBJ2-5, with D unresolved. The CDR3 consists of 16 residues. V shed 5 bases and J shed 0 bases, with 16 bases lying between them. CDR1 SEHNR and CDR2 FQNEAQ come from the germline V gene (reference sequence). CDR3 DNA: TGTGCCAGCAGCCTAACCAGGTCCAAATACCAAGAGACCCAGTACTTC. It encodes CASSLTRSKYQETQYF.

This clonotype was detected ten times or more. This beta chain represents an off-target read in a library built for alpha chains; its size is of limited meaning. The chain carries TRBV19 and TRBJ2-4; weak D call: TRBD2 (5 bases). Deletions cut 2 bases from V and 0 bases from J, with 11 bases between. The germline V gene encodes CDR1 LNHDA and CDR2 SQIVND (reference sequence). The CDR3 is 16 amino acids. CDR3 sequence reads: CASSIYLGVAKNIQYF. The DNA for the CDR3 is TGTGCCAGTAGTATATATCTGGGAGTAGCCAAAAACATTCAGTACTTC.

This clonotype was seen at least ten times. This beta chain is an off-target read within a library intended for alpha chains, so its frequency means little. This sequence joins TRBV21-1 and TRBJ1-4. TRBV21-1 counts as a pseudogene. This CDR3 region has 15 residues. CDR3 loop: CASSKAESTNEKLFF. In DNA, the CDR3 is TGTGCCAGCAGCAAAGCAGAGTCAACTAATGAAAAACTGTTTTTT.

A single count supports this clonotype. Since the library was made to target alpha chains, this beta chain is a stray read and its abundance is not meaningful. The chain carries TRBV28 and TRBJ2-7; D not certain. The CDR3 length is 14 residues. Germline loops: CDR1 MDHEN, CDR2 SYDVKM. Trimming shortened V by 7 bases and J by 3 bases, and 16 bases separated the two germline ends. The CDR3 loop is CASTIPGRGYEQYF. The CDR3 region has the DNA TGTGCCAGCACCATCCCTGGCCGAGGCTACGAGCAGTACTTC.

Within the sample, this clonotype is large. This beta chain is a stray read from a library made for alpha chains; its abundance is not meaningful. This chain links TRBV7-9 with TRBJ2-5; 7 bases are shared with TRBD1. V shed 5 bases and J 4 bases; nucleotides not matched to a gene: 7. The CDR3 sequence is 14 residues long. Per germline, CDR1 SEHNR and CDR2 FQNEAQ (reference sequence). CDR3 coding DNA: TGTGCCAGCAGCCCATACAGGGGCGGAGAGACCCAGTACTTC. As protein: CASSPYRGGETQYF.

With respect to this clonotype: A library made for alpha chains picked up this beta chain off target, so its size means little. The V gene is TRBV28, the J gene TRBJ1-1; no firm D call. The germline V gene has CDR1 MDHEN and CDR2 SYDVKM. The V end lost 7 bases, the J end lost 1 base, and 10 bases lay between the germline ends. CDR3 size: 13 residues. The CDR3 spells CASTMGWNTEAFF. In DNA form, the CDR3 reads TGTGCCAGCACTATGGGGTGGAACACTGAAGCTTTCTTT.

This clonotype has a count of ten or more. A library made for alpha chains picked up this beta chain off target, so its size means little. The chain recombines TRBV5-1 with TRBJ2-1; 11 nucleotides align to TRBD2. V dropped 0 bases and J dropped 7; count of bases not matched to a gene: 0. This CDR3 is 14 amino acids long. The germline CDR1 and CDR2 sequences are SGHRS and YFSETQ. The CDR3 DNA follows: TGCGCCAGCAGCTTGGGACTAGCGGGGAATGAGCAGTTCTTC. The encoded protein is CASSLGLAGNEQFF.

This clonotype came up many times. Since it is a stray read in a library aimed at alpha chains, this beta chain has a size that is not meaningful. V and J are TRBV3-1 and TRBJ2-2, with D tentatively TRBD2 (5 bases). Germline V gives CDR1 LGHDT, CDR2 YNNKEL (reference sequence). V lost 2 bases, J lost 2 bases, and 12 bases lay in between. This CDR3 comprises 16 residues. The DNA of the CDR3 is TGTGCCAGCAGCCAACGCCGGGGAGTAAACACCGGGGAGCTGTTTTTT. Translating it yields CASSQRRGVNTGELFF.